This TCR beta chain was identified during a study of CD8+ T cells in alopecia areata. Study-level results: Sharing of TCR sequences between patients (possibly for HLA-related reasons) was less clear than in mice.

The CDR3 contains 14 residues. The trim removed 4 bases at V and 7 bases at J, leaving 8 bases unmatched. Germline values: CDR1 MGHDK, CDR2 SYGVNS. It was cDNA, reverse transcribed from extracted RNA, that served as the sequencing template. Libraries were prepared by immunoSEQ multiplex PCR; TCRdb keeps only in-frame clonotypes and omits some of them. The profile shows roughly 170,000 clones, roughly 62% of them singletons. As for this clone: No antigen is known for it.

Treatment: oral pan-JAK inhibitor, 5-10 mg twice daily. PBMCs provided sorted CD4+ and CD8+ T cells. The rearrangement links TRBV25-1 to TRBJ2-7; 9 nucleotides line up with TRBD1. The receptor was isolated from a human donor with alopecia areata. The sequences come from CD8+ T cells sorted from blood, collected at week 24, from a patient treated with tofacitinib. CDR3 sequence: CASSGGQGLGEQYF. DNA of the CDR3: TGTGCCAGCAGTGGGGGACAGGGCCTCGGGGAGCAGTACTTC.